The rows below give T cell receptor beta chains drawn from one sample of a study of blood T cells in healthy people across ages. One entry per CDR3 protein results from TCRdb running MiXCR on the 5' RACE reads. This repertoire shows some 790,000 distinct CDR3 sequences, under 35% found once; its top ten account for roughly 17%. The sample taken for sequencing was blood. The receptors originated from a woman older than 75 in good health. Both conserved end residues are part of each CDR3. D genes are given only for firm matches. The size entry is marked missing in some rows and otherwise reads once, few, many or a size class.

many	TRBV6-1	TRBJ2-7	TRBD2	TGTGCCAGCAGTGAAGAAAGACTAGCGGGGGTTCGGGAGCAGTACTTC	CASSEERLAGVREQYF
once	TRBV29-1	TRBJ2-7	-	TGCAGCGTTGGGGAGAGGTCCCACGAGCAGTACTTC	CSVGERSHEQYF
-	TRBV5-1	TRBJ2-5	-	TGCGCCAGCAGTAAGGGTCTAAAAGTGGGACAAGAGACCCAGTACTTC	CASSKGLKVGQETQYF
few	TRBV4-2	TRBJ1-1	-	TGTGCCAGCAGCCAAGGGGGAGAGGACACTGAAGCTTTCTTT	CASSQGGEDTEAFF
-	TRBV7-2	TRBJ1-1	-	TGTGCCAGCACCTCTCGTTTGAACACTGAAGCTTTCTTT	CASTSRLNTEAFF
many	TRBV7-2	TRBJ2-6	-	TGTGCCAGCAGCTTAGATGCGGGGGCCAACGTCCTGACTTTC	CASSLDAGANVLTF
many	TRBV6-5	TRBJ1-2	-	TGTGCCAGCCGAGAGACAGCCTCTAACTATGGCTACACCTTC	CASRETASNYGYTF
many	TRBV4-3	TRBJ1-1	-	TGCGCCAGCAGCCCCGTCTTTTTGGGGGGGCATGAAGCTTTCTTT	CASSPVFLGGHEAFF
few	TRBV18	TRBJ1-6	-	TGTGCCACCTCCCTGGCAGGGAGCTCCTATAATTCACCCCTCCACTTT	CATSLAGSSYNSPLHF
-	TRBV6-5	TRBJ2-7	-	TGTGCCAGCAGTTACGGGGTCAGCGGTTCCTACGGGCAGTACTTC	CASSYGVSGSYGQYF
-	TRBV2	TRBJ2-1	-	TGTGCCAGCATCCCCCAAACGGGTGGAGGAGGTGAGCAGTTCTTC	CASIPQTGGGGEQFF
-	TRBV4-1	TRBJ2-5	TRBD1	TGCGTCAGCAGCCGGAACCTACAGGGGGCGGGCGAAGAGACCCAGTACTTC	CVSSRNLQGAGEETQYF
many	TRBV20-1	TRBJ2-1	TRBD2	TGCAGTGCTCTTCGCGGGGGGACTTACAATGAGCAGTTCTTC	CSALRGGTYNEQFF
many	TRBV6-4	TRBJ2-5	TRBD2	TGTGCCAGCAGTGAACTAGCGGGTACTCAAGAGACCCAGTACTTC	CASSELAGTQETQYF
-	TRBV6-6	TRBJ2-7	-	TGTGCCAGCACGACGGGGAGCTCCTACGAGCAGTACTTC	CASTTGSSYEQYF
-	TRBV28	TRBJ1-5	-	TGTGCCAGCAGTTTACATGGTTTTAGCAATCAGCCCCAGCATTTT	CASSLHGFSNQPQHF
-	TRBV4-2	TRBJ2-1	-	TGTGCCAGCAGCCAAGAGGCGGCGTCCTACAATGAGCAGTTCTTC	CASSQEAASYNEQFF
few	TRBV18	TRBJ2-2	-	TGTGCCAGCTCACCAGACAGATCCACCGGGGAGCTGTTTTTT	CASSPDRSTGELFF
-	TRBV6-2/TRBV6-3	TRBJ2-3	-	TGTGCCAGCAGGACTCAAGAGGGGGGGGCCTGGGATACGCAGTATTTT	CASRTQEGGAWDTQYF
-	TRBV6-1	TRBJ2-5	-	TGTGCCAGCAGAGTGACGGGACAAGAGACCCAGTACTTC	CASRVTGQETQYF
few	TRBV27	TRBJ2-2	-	TGTGCCAGCAGTTTATCAGCTCATTTGAACACCGGGGAGCTGTTTTTT	CASSLSAHLNTGELFF
many	TRBV5-1	TRBJ2-7	-	TGCGCCAGCAGCTGGGACCGGGGGGCTGGCGAGCAGTACTTC	CASSWDRGAGEQYF
-	TRBV7-9	TRBJ2-1	TRBD1	TGTGCCAGCAGCGCGGACAGGGCGTTTAAGAATGAGCAGTTCTTC	CASSADRAFKNEQFF
many	TRBV5-1	TRBJ2-3	TRBD2	TGCGCCAGCAGCTCTAGCGGGGGAAGCACAGATACGCAGTATTTT	CASSSSGGSTDTQYF
many	TRBV12-3/TRBV12-4	TRBJ2-4	-	TGTGCCAGCAGTTTGGTCGAAAACATTCAGTACTTC	CASSLVENIQYF
many	TRBV20-1	TRBJ2-5	-	TGCAGTGCTCGACCTCTACAGGGGGGGGCTCAAGAGACCCAGTACTTC	CSARPLQGGAQETQYF
-	TRBV27	TRBJ2-7	-	TGTGCCAGCAGTTTTGGTGGGCCTCGTTCACGGTACGAGCAGTACTTC	CASSFGGPRSRYEQYF
many	TRBV7-9	TRBJ2-7	-	TGTGCCAGCAGCTCGGACAAGGGGGGCTACGAGCAGTACTTC	CASSSDKGGYEQYF
many	TRBV7-2	TRBJ2-5	-	TGTGCCAGCAGCCGCCGCCGTGTGAATCAAGAGACCCAGTACTTC	CASSRRRVNQETQYF
once	TRBV7-2	TRBJ2-3	-	TGTGCCAGCAGCCAGACAGCAGTCACAGATACGCAGTATTTT	CASSQTAVTDTQYF
few	TRBV20-1	TRBJ2-2	-	TGCAGTGCTAGAGAAACGACCGGGGAGCTGTTTTTT	CSARETTGELFF
many	TRBV6-2/TRBV6-3	TRBJ1-6	-	TGTGCCAGCAGTTACGCCCTGGTAAAGGGGGACATCGTCGATTCACCCCTCCACTTT	CASSYALVKGDIVDSPLHF
-	TRBV7-2	TRBJ1-4	-	TGTGCCAGCAGCTTAGGTGGAGGAGGTGAAAAACGGTTTTTT	CASSLGGGGEKRFF
-	TRBV30	TRBJ1-4	-	TGTGCCTGGAGTGTAGGGGGAAAACTGTTTTTT	CAWSVGGKLFF
-	TRBV6-1	TRBJ1-4	TRBD1	TGTGCCAGCAGTGAAGCGCCTGGACAGGCGGTGGGACTGTTTTTT	CASSEAPGQAVGLFF
many	TRBV7-2	TRBJ2-3	-	TGTGCCAGCAGCTTAGTGGTCGGGGGCGCACGCACAGATACGCAGTATTTT	CASSLVVGGARTDTQYF
few	TRBV5-5	TRBJ2-7	-	TGTGCCAGCAGCTTGGACCATGGGGTATACGAGCAGTACTTC	CASSLDHGVYEQYF
many	TRBV7-9	TRBJ1-2	-	TGTGCCAGCAGCTTAAAAGCTTCGACAACCGGCTCCTATGGCTACACCTTC	CASSLKASTTGSYGYTF
many	TRBV11-3	TRBJ2-5	TRBD2	TGTGCCAGCAGCTTTCGACTAGCGGGTTCTCGGGGGGAGACCCAGTACTTC	CASSFRLAGSRGETQYF
few	TRBV29-1	TRBJ1-2	TRBD1	TGCAGCGTCGTTAGGGACAGCATGATCTCTTATGGCTACACCTTC	CSVVRDSMISYGYTF
few	TRBV20-1	TRBJ1-6	TRBD1	TGCAGTGCTAGACCGACAGGGGCCTATAATTCACCCCTCCACTTT	CSARPTGAYNSPLHF
many	TRBV7-6	TRBJ2-5	-	TGTGCCAGCAGCTCCATGGGGACGGGTGGAGAGACCCAGTACTTC	CASSSMGTGGETQYF
-	TRBV13	TRBJ2-1	TRBD1	TGTGCCAGCCGACAGGGGATTCGCAATGAGCAGTTCTTC	CASRQGIRNEQFF
-	TRBV20-1	TRBJ2-5	-	TGCAGTGCTAGGGGTGCAGCGAGAGAGACCCAGTACTTC	CSARGAARETQYF
many	TRBV6-1	TRBJ1-2	-	TGTGCCAGCAGTGAACAGGCTTTCGTCTATGGCTACACCTTC	CASSEQAFVYGYTF
many	TRBV7-2	TRBJ2-7	TRBD1	TGTGCCAGCAGCCCTCGGACAGGGAATCACGAGCAGTACTTC	CASSPRTGNHEQYF
-	TRBV6-2/TRBV6-3	TRBJ2-2	-	TGTGCCAGCACCCCGGGGCCGAACACCGGGGAGCTGTTTTTT	CASTPGPNTGELFF
-	TRBV7-8	TRBJ2-1	-	TGTGCCAGCAGTACTAACGGGGGACCCCCGAGGTTCTACAATGAGCAGTTCTTC	CASSTNGGPPRFYNEQFF
many	TRBV6-2/TRBV6-3	TRBJ2-1	-	TGTGCCACAACCCTCCCGGGCAACAGCGATGAGCAGTTCTTC	CATTLPGNSDEQFF
-	TRBV10-3	TRBJ2-1	-	TGTGCCATCAGCGAATACGGTGACAATGAGCAGTTCTTC	CAISEYGDNEQFF
few	TRBV20-1	TRBJ2-5	TRBD1	TGCAGTGCTAGGGCCGGGACAGGGAGTTATGGGCAGTACTTC	CSARAGTGSYGQYF
-	TRBV5-6	TRBJ1-1	-	TGTGCCAGCAGCACACCTGGTCGGGTCACTGAAGCTTTCTTT	CASSTPGRVTEAFF
-	TRBV7-2	TRBJ2-7	TRBD2	TGTGCCAGCAGCTCGAGATCATCTAGCGGGTCCTACGAGCAGTACTTC	CASSSRSSSGSYEQYF